This entry lists 25 T cell receptor beta chains sequenced from one sample in a study of shared T cell receptors in the human thymus. Libraries were prepared by immunoSEQ multiplex PCR; TCRdb keeps only in-frame clonotypes and omits some of them. The sample has 650,000 to 950,000 clones; 80% to 90% are singletons. The data were also submitted as part of a second study, on human thymus T cells.

The sequencing input was thymocytes. These receptors came from a girl under three years old with a congenital heart defect.

The genes are TRBV7-9 and TRBJ1-2; TRBD1 might be the D (5 bases). The germline gives CDR1 SEHNR, CDR2 FQNEAQ (reference sequence). Trimming stripped 5 bases from V and 8 bases from J, with 21 bases between. The CDR3 covers 15 residues. CDR3 sequence (DNA): TGTGCCAGCAGCCCCCAGGCCAGGGCCGGGCGCGGCTACACCTTC. This codes for CASSPQARAGRGYTF.

This clone is a singleton in its sample. The gene calls are TRBV7-6 and TRBJ2-3, with 11 bases matching TRBD2. Trimming at V came to 4 bases and at J to 2 bases, leaving 11 bases not matched to a gene. The CDR3 covers 18 residues. From germline, CDR1 is SGHVS and CDR2 FNYEAQ. The CDR3 here is CASSSTPIAGGPTDTQYF. CDR3 nucleotides: TGTGCCAGCAGCTCTACTCCGATAGCGGGGGGGCCCACAGATACGCAGTATTTT.

The chain recombines TRBV28 with TRBJ2-1; no definite D call. This CDR3 has 14 amino acids. CDR1 and CDR2 from the germline V gene are MDHEN and SYDVKM. Trimming pared 5 bases from V and 7 bases from J, leaving 15 bases between. CDR3: CASSLHPGANEQFF. For the CDR3, the DNA is TGTGCCAGCAGTCTGCACCCCGGAGCAAATGAGCAGTTCTTC.

This chain connects TRBV5-1 to TRBJ1-1; 9 nucleotides align to TRBD1. The junction had 16 bases not matched to a gene; V was cut back by 3 bases and J by 4 bases. The CDR3 is made up of 18 amino acids. CDR1 is SGHRS and CDR2 is YFSETQ in the germline V gene. The CDR3 loop reads CASSCSGTGKPMITEAFF. The DNA of the CDR3 is TGCGCCAGCAGCTGCTCCGGGACAGGGAAACCCATGATCACTGAAGCTTTCTTT.

The rearrangement uses TRBV5-6 and TRBJ2-5; possibly TRBD1 for D (5 bases). The DNA end favors TRBJ2-7, so the J call may be wrong. CDR3 length equals 15 residues. The germline V gene encodes CDR1 SGHDT and CDR2 YYEEEE. The CDR3 nucleotides read TGTGCCAGCAGCTGGAGCCATAGGGGATCCTACGAGCAGTACTTC. Translating it yields CASSWSHRGSYEQYF.

This clone came up once. The V call is TRBV7-2, the J call TRBJ2-5; D is ambiguous. The germline V gene encodes CDR1 SGHTA and CDR2 FQGNSA. V was trimmed by 5 bases and J by 5 bases, leaving 9 bases between them. The CDR3 contains 12 residues. CDR3 sequence reads: CASSLIWETQYF. The CDR3, as DNA: TGTGCCAGCAGCCTAATATGGGAGACCCAGTACTTC. The entire variable domain, with the rest obtained from reference TRBV7-2 and TRBJ2-5, is as follows: GAGVSQSPSNKVTEKGKDVELRCDPISGHTALYWYRQSLGQGLEFLIYFQGNSAPDKSGLPSDRFSAERTGGSVSTLTIQRTQQEDSAVYLCASSLIWETQYFGPGTRLLVL.

The chain employs TRBV5-1 and TRBJ2-7; 13 bases align to TRBD2. Looked up from germline, CDR1 is SGHRS and CDR2 is YFSETQ. Germline trimming cut 2 bases from V and 2 bases from J; bases unmatched to any gene: 4. This CDR3 region has 16 residues. The CDR3 nucleotides are TGCGCCAGCAGCTTAATGACTAGCGGGGGGACCTACGAGCAGTACTTC. This codes for CASSLMTSGGTYEQYF.

CDR3 DNA sequence: TGTGCCAGCAGCTCAGACAGGGATAGCAATCAGCCCCAGCATTTT. As protein: CASSSDRDSNQPQHF. The chain combines TRBV7-8 with TRBJ1-5, with 7 nucleotides matching TRBD1. V shed 4 bases, J shed 0 bases, and the junction held 3 bases outside the gene matches. CDR1 and CDR2 (germline): SGHVS, FQNEAQ. CDR3 size: 15 residues.

Only a few counts were recorded for this clone. The J gene is TRBJ2-6, the V gene TRBV5-4; the D is unclear. This CDR3 comprises 14 residues. Trimming removed 4 bases at V and 0 bases at J, with 5 bases between. CDR1 and CDR2 from the germline V gene are SGHNT and YYREEE (reference sequence). The CDR3 DNA is TGTGCCAGCAGCGCTAGCTCTGGGGCCAACGTCCTGACTTTC. Protein product: CASSASSGANVLTF.

The chain employs TRBV5-1 and TRBJ2-7, with 7 bases identical to TRBD1. The CDR3 runs to 14 residues. Germline CDR1 SGHRS, CDR2 YFSETQ. The J segment lost 7 bases and the V segment lost 5 bases, leaving 12 bases of the junction unmatched. The CDR3 DNA reads as TGCGCCAGCAGACCTCCAGACAGGGCAGGGGAGCAGTACTTC. Amino acids: CASRPPDRAGEQYF. Based on the CDR3 plus reference TRBV5-1 and TRBJ2-7, the full variable domain is KAGVTQTPRYLIKTRGQQVTLSCSPISGHRSVSWYQQTPGQGLQFLFEYFSETQRNKGNFPGRFSGRQFSNSRSEMNVSTLELGDSALYLCASRPPDRAGEQYFGPGTRLTVT.

V usage is TRBV6-1 and J usage is TRBJ1-4; the match to TRBD1 covers 7 bases. The CDR3 covers 13 residues. Germline CDR1 MNHNS, CDR2 SASEGT. The V gene end was trimmed by 8 bases and the J gene end by 5 bases; junction bases not matched to a gene: 5. CDR3 in DNA: TGTGCCAGCCTAGGGACAGAAAATGAAAAACTGTTTTTT. As protein: CASLGTENEKLFF.

The chain links TRBV27 to TRBJ2-3, with 13 positions matching TRBD2. V shed 5 bases, J shed 4 bases, and the junction held 3 bases outside the gene matches. CDR3 length: 15 residues. Germline-derived CDR1 and CDR2 are MNHEY and SMNVEV (reference sequence). The CDR3 here is CASSTSGGAADTQYF. DNA of the CDR3: TGTGCCAGCAGTACTAGCGGGGGGGCGGCAGATACGCAGTATTTT.

The chain has TRBV5-4 and TRBJ1-2; 10 nucleotides agree with TRBD1. Germline V CDR1 and CDR2: SGHNT, YYREEE (reference sequence). The CDR3 has 16 amino acids. Trimming cost V 1 base and J 7 bases; bases outside gene matches: 10. CDR3 nucleotide sequence: TGTGCCAGCAGCTTGTCCTCGGACAGGGGGTACTGTGGCTACACCTTC. This codes for CASSLSSDRGYCGYTF.

Only one count was recorded for this clone. The chain is built from TRBV14 and TRBJ1-2; 7 bases match TRBD1. Germline V gives CDR1 SGHDN, CDR2 FVKESK. J was trimmed by 6 bases and V by 6 bases; bases with no gene match: 7. This CDR3 contains 13 residues. CDR3 region: CASRSGTEDGYTF. DNA of the CDR3: TGTGCCAGCAGATCCGGGACAGAGGATGGCTACACCTTC.

The chain employs TRBV7-3 and TRBJ1-1, with 8 bases fitting TRBD1. V dropped 2 bases and J dropped 1; count of bases not matched to a gene: 0. Germline CDR1 and CDR2: SGHTA and FQGTGA. The CDR3 covers 14 residues. The CDR3 sequence: CASSLDRGNTEAFF. DNA of the CDR3: TGTGCCAGCAGCTTAGACAGGGGGAACACTGAAGCTTTCTTT.

This clone was observed a single time. The chain combines TRBV7-9 with TRBJ1-1; no clear D. V was clipped by 3 bases and J by 1 base, with 12 bases between them. The CDR3 totals 15 residues. In germline, CDR1 is SEHNR, CDR2 FQNEAQ (reference sequence). The CDR3 loop is CASSLARHTNTEAFF. Here the CDR3 DNA reads TGTGCCAGCAGCTTGGCACGACACACGAACACTGAAGCTTTCTTT.

This chain connects TRBV2 to TRBJ1-2; 7 bases agree with TRBD1. J gave up 6 bases and V 7 bases, and 11 bases lay outside the gene matches. The germline gives CDR1 SNHLY, CDR2 FYNNEI. The CDR3 spans 14 residues. The CDR3 sequence: CASTQGSFFHGYTF. As DNA, the CDR3 is TGTGCCAGCACACAGGGGTCATTCTTTCATGGCTACACCTTC.

V usage is TRBV4-1 and J usage is TRBJ2-5, with D perhaps TRBD2 (6 bases). With 1 base removed from V and 4 bases from J, the gap between germline ends came to 19 bases. CDR1 is MGHRA, CDR2 YSYEKL, per germline. The CDR3 spans 17 residues. For the CDR3, the DNA is TGCGCCAGCAGCCAAGGCCGACGGCGGGGTGGAGGAGAGACCCAGTACTTC. Translating gives CASSQGRRRGGGETQYF.

The CDR3 sequence: CASSSSQETQYF. The CDR3 coding sequence is TGCGCCAGCAGTTCGTCCCAAGAGACCCAGTACTTC. The chain recombines TRBV5-1 with TRBJ2-5; D remains unclear. In germline, CDR1 is SGHRS, CDR2 YFSETQ. Deletions cut 5 bases from V and 1 base from J, with 6 bases between. The CDR3 is 12 residues long.

The chain recombines TRBV15 with TRBJ1-2, with TRBD1 matching over 8 bases. The germline CDR1 and CDR2 sequences are LNHNV and YYDKDF (reference sequence). V shed 4 bases, J shed 5 bases, and the junction held 3 bases outside the gene matches. The length of the CDR3 is 13 residues. CDR3 amino acids: CATSIRQGYGYTF. For the CDR3, the DNA is TGTGCCACCAGCATTAGACAGGGGTATGGCTACACCTTC. The full variable domain, completed using reference TRBV15 and TRBJ1-2, is DAMVIQNPRYQVTQFGKPVTLSCSQTLNHNVMYWYQQKSSQAPKLLFHYYDKDFNNEADTPDNFQSRRPNTSFCFLDIRSPGLGDTAMYLCATSIRQGYGYTFGSGTRLTVV.

CDR3 amino acids: CASSLGAGSTGNTIYF. In DNA form, the CDR3 reads TGTGCCAGCAGCTTGGGCGCAGGGTCCACAGGAAACACCATATATTTT. The chain is built from TRBV5-6 and TRBJ1-3; TRBD1 is a possible D gene (5 bases). Between the trimmed V and J ends, which lost 0 bases and 4 bases, there was a span of 14 bases. The CDR3 loop spans 16 amino acids. Germline CDR1 SGHDT, CDR2 YYEEEE.

This clone was seen just once. The chain recombines TRBV29-1 with TRBJ2-7, with 7 nucleotides matching TRBD1. CDR3 length: 13 amino acids. V shed 7 bases and J 4 bases; nucleotides not matched to a gene: 10. Germline V CDR1 and CDR2: SQVTM, ANQGSEA. The CDR3, as DNA: TGCAGCGCGAAGACAGGGAAGGGGTACGAGCAGTACTTC. This encodes CSAKTGKGYEQYF.

V gene TRBV2 combines with J gene TRBJ2-1; 13 bases agree with TRBD2. V lost 2 bases to trimming and J lost 2 bases; unmatched junction nucleotides: 9. CDR3 size: 19 residues. CDR1 and CDR2 (germline): SNHLY, FYNNEI. The DNA for the CDR3 is TGTGCCAGCAGTGAACGAGGGACTAGCGGGGCTCCCGCCTACAATGAGCAGTTCTTC. The encoded protein is CASSERGTSGAPAYNEQFF.

The rearrangement links TRBV28 to TRBJ1-6; 8 bases agree with TRBD1. The J segment lost 4 bases and the V segment lost 3 bases, leaving 8 bases of the junction unmatched. The CDR3 is made up of 17 amino acids. CDR1 and CDR2 from the germline V gene are MDHEN and SYDVKM. CDR3 amino acids: CASSLIGQGAYNSPLHF. CDR3 bases: TGTGCCAGCAGTTTGATCGGACAGGGAGCTTATAATTCACCCCTCCACTTT.

This chain joins TRBV7-3 and TRBJ1-6, with D maybe TRBD1 (6 bases). The CDR3 has 18 residues. Trimming stripped 3 bases from V and 5 bases from J, with 20 bases between. CDR1 and CDR2 (germline): SGHTA, FQGTGA. DNA of the CDR3: TGTGCCAGCAGCTTGAAACCCTTGACAGGCTGTAATAATTCACCCCTCCACTTT. This sequence encodes CASSLKPLTGCNNSPLHF. The whole variable domain, remainder taken from reference TRBV7-3 and TRBJ1-6, is GAGVSQTPSNKVTEKGKYVELRCDPISGHTALYWYRQSLGQGPEFLIYFQGTGAADDSGLPNDRFFAVRPEGSVSTLKIQRTERGDSAVYLCASSLKPLTGCNNSPLHFGNGTRLTVT.